This TCR beta chain was identified in a study of OX40 agonist ivuxolimab in advanced cancers. Profiling relied on immunoSEQ multiplex PCR, and the TCRdb table lists in-frame clones only, not all of them. The repertoire holds approximately 65,000 clones, about nine tenths seen once, with around 1% in the top ten. CDR3 length: 15 residues. The V gene end was trimmed by 4 bases and the J gene end by 4 bases; junction bases not matched to a gene: 5. Germline V gene sequence: CDR1 MNHEY, CDR2 SVGAGI. The specimen comprised CD4+ or CD8+ T cells sorted from blood, sampled in a trial of the OX40 agonist ivuxolimab. This TCR was sampled from an adult with an advanced solid tumor such as melanoma, head and neck, liver or kidney cancer. The chain combines TRBV6-5 with TRBJ2-2; 8 positions agree with TRBD2. The DNA of the CDR3 is TGTGCCAGCAGTTTGATAGCGGGGCCCACCGGGGAGCTGTTTTTT. Encoded protein: CASSLIAGPTGELFF.